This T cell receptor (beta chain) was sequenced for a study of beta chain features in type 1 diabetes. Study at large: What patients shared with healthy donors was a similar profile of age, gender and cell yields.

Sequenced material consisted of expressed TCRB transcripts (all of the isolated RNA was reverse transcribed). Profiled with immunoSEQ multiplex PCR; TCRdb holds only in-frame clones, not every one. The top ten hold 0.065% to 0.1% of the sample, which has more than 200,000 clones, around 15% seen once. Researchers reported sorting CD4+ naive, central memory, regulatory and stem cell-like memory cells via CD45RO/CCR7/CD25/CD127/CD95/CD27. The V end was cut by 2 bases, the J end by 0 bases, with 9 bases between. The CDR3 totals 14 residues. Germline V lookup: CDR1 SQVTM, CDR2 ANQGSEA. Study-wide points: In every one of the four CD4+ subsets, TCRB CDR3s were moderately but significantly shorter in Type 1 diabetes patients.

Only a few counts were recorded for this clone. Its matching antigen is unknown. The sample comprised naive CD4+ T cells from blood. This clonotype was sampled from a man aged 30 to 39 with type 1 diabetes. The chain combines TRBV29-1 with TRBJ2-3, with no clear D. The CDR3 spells CSVERVLSTDTQYF. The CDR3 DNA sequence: TGCAGCGTTGAACGGGTTCTCAGCACAGATACGCAGTATTTT.